Shown below are 25 T cell receptor beta chains from a single sample sequenced in a study of blood T cells in healthy people across ages. Next came a second PCR, run for about 7 to 12 cycles, which used a sample-barcoded 5' primer along with a J-beta primer mix. MiXCR, applied by TCRdb to the 5' RACE reads, yields one record per CDR3 protein. In the table there are 850,000 to 1,300,000 distinct CDR3 sequences, 40% to 55% of which are singletons. Material for sequencing was blood. Every receptor here comes from a woman aged 60 to 75 in good health.

Of note for this clonotype: An end of the junction does not agree with germline; a read error may underlie this. The chain employs TRBV6-1 and TRBJ2-3; D gene ambiguous. CDR3 size: 15 residues. Germline values: CDR1 MNHNS, CDR2 SASEGT. CDR3 coding DNA: TGTGCCAGCAGAGAAGGGAACTACCAGACAGATACGCAGTATTTT. Its protein product is CASREGNYQTDTQYF.

V usage is TRBV20-1 and J usage is TRBJ1-5; 9 bases map to TRBD1. This CDR3 comprises 16 residues. From germline, CDR1 is DFQATT and CDR2 SNEGSKA (reference sequence). Germline trimming cut 1 base from V and 0 bases from J; bases unmatched to any gene: 4. This chain's CDR3 is CSARAGQGYSNQPQHF. In nucleotides, the CDR3 is TGCAGTGCTAGAGCGGGACAGGGTTATAGCAATCAGCCCCAGCATTTT.

The rearrangement joins TRBV15 to TRBJ2-5; D possibly corresponds to TRBD1 (7 bases). Trimming stripped 1 base from V and 11 bases from J, with 20 bases between. The V gene's germline CDR1 is LNHNV and CDR2 YYDKDF (reference sequence). The CDR3 length is 15 residues. The CDR3 loop is CATSRVGGGINEQYF. In nucleotides, the CDR3 is TGTGCCACCAGCAGAGTAGGAGGGGGCATCAATGAGCAGTACTTC. The complete variable domain, with remaining parts taken from reference TRBV15 and TRBJ2-5, reads DAMVIQNPRYQVTQFGKPVTLSCSQTLNHNVMYWYQQKSSQAPKLLFHYYDKDFNNEADTPDNFQSRRPNTSFCFLDIRSPGLGDTAMYLCATSRVGGGINEQYFGPGTRLLVL.

The sample holds a few counts of this clonotype. The V and J genes are TRBV11-2 and TRBJ2-5; no clear D. Germline CDR1 and CDR2: SGHAT and FQNNGV. The CDR3 totals 14 residues. V was clipped by 4 bases and J by 1 base, with 10 bases between them. For the CDR3, the DNA is TGTGCCAGCAGCTACGGTGGTCCCCAAGAGACCCAGTACTTC. Amino acid sequence: CASSYGGPQETQYF. Filled out from reference TRBV11-2 and TRBJ2-5, the complete variable domain reads EAGVAQSPRYKIIEKRQSVAFWCNPISGHATLYWYQQILGQGPKLLIQFQNNGVVDDSQLPKDRFSAERLKGVDSTLKIQPAKLEDSAVYLCASSYGGPQETQYFGPGTRLLVL.

In its sample, this clonotype was seen many times. The genes are TRBV5-5 and TRBJ2-3; the D is unclear. The CDR3 consists of 14 residues. Germline CDR1 and CDR2: SGHKS and YYEKEE (reference sequence). The V gene lost 0 bases and the J gene lost 2 bases, with 7 bases spanning the gap. The chain's CDR3 is CASSLDGATDTQYF. The DNA of the CDR3 is TGTGCCAGCAGCTTGGATGGTGCCACAGATACGCAGTATTTT.

This clonotype was counted a single time. A read error may explain this, as a much larger clone is one base away. The chain is built from TRBV6-2 or TRBV6-3 and TRBJ2-3; 7 nucleotides align to TRBD2. This CDR3 spans 15 amino acids. The V and J ends lost 6 bases and 5 bases, in that order; junction bases with no gene match: 11. Germline CDR1 is MNHEY and CDR2 is SVGEGT. CDR3 amino acids: CASSLREGNRDTQYF. CDR3 coding DNA: TGTGCCAGCAGCTTAAGGGAGGGCAATAGAGATACGCAGTATTTT.

This clonotype showed up just a few times. The chain has TRBV12-3 or TRBV12-4 and TRBJ2-6; D is perhaps TRBD1 or TRBD2 (6 bases each). V lost 6 bases and J 4 bases, leaving 13 bases between the germline ends. The CDR3 runs to 15 residues. In DNA form, the CDR3 reads TGTGCCAGCAGCCAGAGGGGGGTCGGGGCCAACGTCCTGACTTTC. It codes for CASSQRGVGANVLTF.

At least ten counts were recorded for this clonotype. The junction departs from the called germline gene at one end, perhaps through a read error. The rearrangement uses TRBV2 and TRBJ1-2, with 9 bases matching TRBD1. The CDR3 has 14 residues. Looked up from germline, CDR1 is SNHLY and CDR2 is FYNNEI. CDR3 coding DNA: TGTGCCAGCAGGGAAGGACAGGGGAACTATGGCTACACCTTC. Amino acid sequence: CASREGQGNYGYTF. Filled out from reference TRBV2 and TRBJ1-2, the complete variable domain reads EPEVTQTPSHQVTQMGQEVILRCVPISNHLYFYWYRQILGQKVEFLVSFYNNEISEKSEIFDDQFSVERPDGSNFTLKIRSTKLEDSAMYFCASREGQGNYGYTFGSGTRLTVV.

The CDR3 nucleotides read TGTACCGTCCGTACAGGGGATTCACCCCTCCACTTT. This sequence encodes CTVRTGDSPLHF. The V gene is TRBV6-5, the J gene TRBJ1-6; 7 nucleotides agree with TRBD1. The CDR3 totals 12 residues. The germline gives CDR1 MNHEY, CDR2 SVGAGI.

This rearrangement joins TRBV28 to TRBJ2-1; perhaps TRBD2 as D (6 bases). CDR3 length: 15 amino acids. Germline lookup yields CDR1 MDHEN and CDR2 SYDVKM. The ends were cut back, 5 bases at V and 4 bases at J, with 15 bases in the middle. CDR3 amino acids: CASSISGGGYNEQFF. CDR3 in DNA: TGTGCCAGCAGTATATCAGGTGGAGGGTACAATGAGCAGTTCTTC.

The chain recombines TRBV3-1 with TRBJ2-5, with D unresolved. Trimming took off 0 bases at V and 3 bases at J, with 11 bases between the two ends. CDR3 length: 15 amino acids. The V gene's germline CDR1 is LGHDT and CDR2 YNNKEL (reference sequence). Here the CDR3 DNA reads TGTGCCAGCAGCCAAGATCTGACAAAGGAAGAGACCCAGTACTTC. It encodes CASSQDLTKEETQYF.

CDR3 sequence (DNA): TGCGCCAGCAGCTTGGAAACGGTTCCCAACTATGGCTACACCTTC. Protein: CASSLETVPNYGYTF. This rearrangement joins TRBV5-1 to TRBJ1-2; D not resolved. The CDR3 length is 15 residues. In germline, CDR1 is SGHRS, CDR2 YFSETQ. Trimming removed 0 bases from V and 2 bases from J, with 11 bases in between.

The chain links TRBV7-6 to TRBJ1-4; D uncertain. The length of the CDR3 is 17 residues. Trimming removed 5 bases at V and 0 bases at J, with 16 bases between. The germline gives CDR1 SGHVS, CDR2 FNYEAQ. The CDR3 DNA reads as TGTGCCAGCAGCCAACCTGGTGGAGGAACAACTAATGAAAAACTGTTTTTT. This translates into CASSQPGGGTTNEKLFF.

CDR3: CSANRDTFTDTQYF. The DNA of the CDR3 is TGCAGTGCTAACCGGGACACCTTCACAGATACGCAGTATTTT. The chain has TRBV20-1 and TRBJ2-3; TRBD1 might be the D (6 bases). Trimming took 4 bases from V and 2 from J, leaving 13 bases between them. Germline CDR1 reads DFQATT; CDR2 reads SNEGSKA (reference sequence). This CDR3 is built from 14 residues.

This clonotype came up many times. The V gene is TRBV10-3, the J gene TRBJ2-7; 10 nucleotides align to TRBD2. Germline values: CDR1 ENHRY, CDR2 SYGVKD. This CDR3 has 16 amino acids. J gave up 5 bases and V 0 bases, and 7 bases lay outside the gene matches. CDR3 region: CAISESASGSLNEQYF. CDR3 in DNA: TGTGCCATCAGTGAGTCCGCTAGCGGGAGTTTAAACGAGCAGTACTTC.

This clonotype has a handful of counts. This rearrangement joins TRBV5-1 to TRBJ2-1; D gene unclear. Trimming shortened V by 1 base and J by 1 base, and 9 bases separated the two germline ends. CDR3 size: 15 residues. Germline V gene data show CDR1 as SGHRS and CDR2 as YFSETQ. The CDR3 protein is CASSLLDRSYNEQFF. CDR3 bases: TGCGCCAGCAGCTTGTTGGACCGATCCTACAATGAGCAGTTCTTC.

J is TRBJ2-1 and V is TRBV3-1, with D perhaps matching TRBD1 (5 bases). The CDR3 extends over 14 amino acids. V lost 1 base and J lost 5, with 9 bases in between. The germline V gene encodes CDR1 LGHDT and CDR2 YNNKEL (reference sequence). CDR3 sequence reads: CASSQVDTNNEQFF. The DNA for the CDR3 is TGTGCCAGCAGCCAAGTGGACACTAACAATGAGCAGTTCTTC.

This clonotype was found a few times. The rearrangement uses TRBV29-1 and TRBJ2-3; 8 bases are shared with TRBD1. Per germline, CDR1 SQVTM and CDR2 ANQGSEA. CDR3 length: 13 amino acids. J lost 2 bases, V lost 7 bases, and 5 bases had no gene match. The CDR3: CSGPGQDTDTQYF. As DNA, the CDR3 is TGCAGCGGTCCGGGACAGGACACAGATACGCAGTATTTT.

The chain joins TRBV7-2 to TRBJ2-7; D may be TRBD1 (6 bases). V gave up 5 bases and J gave up 7 bases, with 15 bases separating them. This CDR3 region has 13 residues. CDR1 is SGHTA and CDR2 is FQGNSA in the germline V gene. The CDR3 protein is CASSVGQFNEQYF. CDR3 DNA sequence: TGTGCCAGCAGCGTCGGACAGTTCAATGAGCAGTACTTC. The full variable domain, completed using reference TRBV7-2 and TRBJ2-7, is GAGVSQSPSNKVTEKGKDVELRCDPISGHTALYWYRQSLGQGLEFLIYFQGNSAPDKSGLPSDRFSAERTGGSVSTLTIQRTQQEDSAVYLCASSVGQFNEQYFGPGTRLTVT.

The V gene is TRBV20-1, the J gene TRBJ2-5; D remains ambiguous. Trimming removed 0 bases from V and 5 bases from J, with 7 bases in between. Germline V gene data show CDR1 as DFQATT and CDR2 as SNEGSKA (reference sequence). The CDR3 covers 12 residues. The CDR3 is CSARDPRETQYF. The CDR3 DNA sequence: TGCAGTGCTAGAGATCCCCGGGAGACCCAGTACTTC.

The genes are TRBV6-2 or TRBV6-3 and TRBJ2-3; 12 bases line up with TRBD2. The CDR3 has 17 residues. The germline gives CDR1 MNHEY, CDR2 SVGEGT. The trim removed 0 bases at V and 0 bases at J, leaving 1 base unmatched. Here the CDR3 DNA reads TGTGCCAGCAGTTACTCAACTAGCGGGGGGAGCACAGATACGCAGTATTTT. Amino acid sequence: CASSYSTSGGSTDTQYF.

The rearrangement uses TRBV29-1 and TRBJ2-1, with TRBD2 matching 7 bases. The CDR3 is 19 amino acids. V shed 3 bases and J 1 base; nucleotides not matched to a gene: 18. Germline assignment: CDR1 SQVTM and CDR2 ANQGSEA. CDR3 in amino acids: CSVEGVVASGGRSYNEQFF. The CDR3 nucleotides read TGCAGCGTTGAGGGTGTAGTGGCTAGCGGCGGTAGGTCCTACAATGAGCAGTTCTTC.

V is TRBV28 and J is TRBJ2-4; the match to TRBD1 covers 10 bases. This CDR3 is built from 17 residues. From germline, CDR1 is MDHEN and CDR2 SYDVKM. Trimming cost V 3 bases and J 9 bases; bases outside gene matches: 14. Here the CDR3 DNA reads TGTGCCAGCAGTTTGGCGGTTGGGACAGGGGCCGGGGGCATTCAGTACTTC. Amino acids: CASSLAVGTGAGGIQYF.

This rearrangement joins TRBV20-1 to TRBJ1-2; 10 nucleotides align to TRBD1. Germline CDR1 reads DFQATT; CDR2 reads SNEGSKA (reference sequence). V lost 1 base, J lost 6 bases, and 2 bases stayed unmatched. CDR3 length equals 13 residues. CDR3 DNA sequence: TGCAGTGCTAGAGGGGACAGGGGCGATGGCTACACCTTC. Its protein product is CSARGDRGDGYTF.

V and J are TRBV10-3 and TRBJ2-3; the match to TRBD2 covers 12 bases. V lost 6 bases to trimming and J lost 3 bases; unmatched junction nucleotides: 7. Germline loops: CDR1 ENHRY, CDR2 SYGVKD. The CDR3 contains 16 residues. The CDR3 loop reads CAISPSTSGRTDTQYF. The CDR3 DNA follows: TGTGCCATCAGCCCTTCGACTAGCGGGAGAACAGATACGCAGTATTTT.